The 21 T cell receptor beta chains below come from one sample, sequenced in a study of T-cell reconstitution after alpha-beta-depleted transplantation in children. TCRbeta library construction was performed incorporating unique molecular identifiers. TCRdb redid the calling of the PCR reads with MiXCR, one entry per CDR3 protein. The table has 250,000 to 400,000 distinct CDR3 sequences, around 25% seen once. The sequencing used PBMCs, mostly from graft donor cells, collected 180 days after TCRalphabeta/CD19-depleted stem cell transplant. The receptors here all came from a male patient younger than 18 who had a stem cell transplant for acute lymphoblastic leukemia, so the T cells may come from the graft donor.

The rearrangement joins TRBV6-5 to TRBJ2-2; the D gene is possibly TRBD2 (5 bases). The V and J ends lost 2 bases and 6 bases respectively, with 10 bases between them. CDR3 length: 14 residues. Germline CDR1 reads MNHEY; CDR2 reads SVGAGI. CDR3: CASSYTDSPGELFF. The CDR3 DNA follows: TGTGCCAGCAGTTACACGGACTCACCCGGGGAGCTGTTTTTT.

In its sample, this clonotype was seen a few times. The chain is built from TRBV20-1 and TRBJ1-5; 10 bases line up with TRBD1. The CDR3 covers 15 residues. V trimming: 3 bases; J trimming: 7 bases; junction bases outside the gene matches: 9. Germline CDR1 reads DFQATT; CDR2 reads SNEGSKA (reference sequence). CDR3 coding DNA: TGCAGTGCTAGGGGGACAGGGGTCCACGGGCAGCCCCAGCATTTT. Encoded protein: CSARGTGVHGQPQHF.

The gene calls are TRBV11-2 and TRBJ2-3, with TRBD1 as a possible D gene (6 bases). In germline, CDR1 is SGHAT, CDR2 FQNNGV. CDR3 length: 15 amino acids. V lost 4 bases and J 2 bases, leaving 13 bases between the germline ends. CDR3 nucleotides: TGTGCCAGCAGCTCGACCACAGGGTCCACAGATACGCAGTATTTT. Its protein is CASSSTTGSTDTQYF.

This clonotype was recorded at least ten times. This chain links TRBV29-1 with TRBJ1-2; 8 bases line up with TRBD1. Germline loops: CDR1 SQVTM, CDR2 ANQGSEA. CDR3 length equals 15 residues. Trimming cost V 0 bases and J 5 bases; bases outside gene matches: 8. The CDR3 DNA sequence: TGCAGCGTTGAAGATCCAGGGGGCTTGGTTTATGGCTACACCTTC. Protein sequence: CSVEDPGGLVYGYTF.

The chain joins TRBV7-8 to TRBJ2-1; 8 bases map to TRBD2. Trimming removed 5 bases from V and 6 bases from J; junction bases left unmatched: 12. The germline V gene encodes CDR1 SGHVS and CDR2 FQNEAQ. CDR3 length: 16 amino acids. The CDR3 sequence is CASSPRLARGGNEQFF. The CDR3 DNA follows: TGTGCCAGCAGCCCAAGACTAGCGAGGGGGGGCAATGAGCAGTTCTTC.

V and J are TRBV20-1 and TRBJ2-1, with no clear D. Germline CDR1 reads DFQATT; CDR2 reads SNEGSKA (reference sequence). This CDR3 comprises 16 residues. V was cut by 0 bases and J by 1 base, with 13 bases left in between. The CDR3 reads CSARDTWLGSYNEQFF. As DNA, the CDR3 is TGCAGTGCTAGAGATACCTGGCTGGGATCCTACAATGAGCAGTTCTTC.

This rearrangement joins TRBV2 to TRBJ2-7, with TRBD1 identical over 8 bases. Germline loops: CDR1 SNHLY, CDR2 FYNNEI. This CDR3 has 17 residues. The trim removed 3 bases at V and 7 bases at J, leaving 17 bases unmatched. The CDR3 DNA is TGTGCCAGCAGTGATCAGGGCAGCAGGGGGCGTATGTGGGAGCAGTACTTC. Amino acid sequence: CASSDQGSRGRMWEQYF.

This clonotype occurred a few times. The V call is TRBV5-1, the J call TRBJ1-1, with TRBD1 matching over 7 bases. In germline, CDR1 is SGHRS, CDR2 YFSETQ. CDR3 length equals 13 residues. The V segment lost 7 bases and the J segment 2 bases; nucleotides outside the gene matches: 5. The CDR3: CASAGQINTEAFF. The CDR3 nucleotides read TGCGCCAGCGCGGGACAGATAAACACTGAAGCTTTCTTT. The full variable domain, in which reference TRBV5-1 and TRBJ1-1 provide the parts outside the CDR3, is KAGVTQTPRYLIKTRGQQVTLSCSPISGHRSVSWYQQTPGQGLQFLFEYFSETQRNKGNFPGRFSGRQFSNSRSEMNVSTLELGDSALYLCASAGQINTEAFFGQGTRLTVV.

This chain links TRBV7-9 with TRBJ2-3, with TRBD2 identical over 10 bases. The ends lost 2 bases at V and 5 bases at J; junction bases unmatched: 10. This CDR3 contains 17 residues. Germline CDR1 and CDR2: SEHNR and FQNEAQ (reference sequence). The CDR3 DNA follows: TGTGCCAGCAGCTTACCCAGGGCTAGCGGGAGAGTAGATACGCAGTATTTT. Amino acid sequence: CASSLPRASGRVDTQYF.

This chain connects TRBV19 to TRBJ2-7, with TRBD1 as a possible D gene (6 bases). CDR1 and CDR2 from the germline V gene are LNHDA and SQIVND (reference sequence). CDR3 length: 16 residues. Trimming cost V 5 bases and J 2 bases, with 19 bases left between them. CDR3 region: CASSSRTGTNPYEQYF. CDR3 DNA sequence: TGTGCCAGTAGTTCCCGAACCGGGACAAACCCCTACGAGCAGTACTTC.

Concerning this clonotype: A read error may produce the germline difference seen at one junction end. This chain uses TRBV11-2 with TRBJ2-5; TRBD2 matches at 10 bases. Germline V gives CDR1 SGHAT, CDR2 FQNNGV. CDR3 length: 14 amino acids. Here the CDR3 reads CGSSGGGYGETQYF. DNA of the CDR3: TGTGGCAGCAGCGGGGGGGGGTATGGGGAGACCCAGTACTTC.

V gene TRBV6-1 combines with J gene TRBJ2-1; D not resolved. V was trimmed by 2 bases and J by 7 bases, leaving 6 bases between them. This CDR3 has 12 residues. Germline V gene data show CDR1 as MNHNS and CDR2 as SASEGT. CDR3 region: CASSERPNEQFF. The CDR3 bases are TGTGCCAGCAGTGAACGACCTAATGAGCAGTTCTTC.

CDR3 in DNA: TGCGCCAGCAGCTGGACTAGCAGTAATGAGCAGTTCTTC. Amino acids: CASSWTSSNEQFF. The V gene is TRBV5-1, the J gene TRBJ2-1, with TRBD2 identical over 8 bases. Germline CDR1 is SGHRS and CDR2 is YFSETQ. CDR3 size: 13 residues. With V trimmed by 3 bases and J by 7 bases, 3 bases remained unmatched.

This clonotype appeared a few times. The J gene is TRBJ1-1, the V gene TRBV12-3 or TRBV12-4; 7 bases map to TRBD1. CDR3 length equals 15 residues. Trimming cost V 4 bases and J 4 bases; bases outside gene matches: 9. The CDR3 region is CASSSRTGWATEAFF. DNA of the CDR3: TGTGCCAGCAGTTCCCGGACAGGATGGGCCACTGAAGCTTTCTTT.

This clonotype was seen more than once but under ten times. This sequence joins TRBV7-9 and TRBJ2-1; D may correspond to TRBD1 or TRBD2 (5 bases each). The germline gives CDR1 SEHNR, CDR2 FQNEAQ (reference sequence). Trimming took 3 bases from V and 10 from J, leaving 13 bases between them. The CDR3 is 13 amino acids. The CDR3 spells CASSLDPREEQFF. CDR3 coding DNA: TGTGCCAGCAGCTTGGACCCCAGGGAGGAGCAGTTCTTC.

There are a few counts of this clonotype. The chain carries TRBV7-6 and TRBJ2-3; D might be TRBD1 or TRBD2, each matching 5 bases. Trimming took off 0 bases at V and 2 bases at J, with 12 bases between the two ends. CDR1 and CDR2 (germline): SGHVS, FNYEAQ. This CDR3 is 16 amino acids long. CDR3 DNA sequence: TGTGCCAGCAGCTTAGCCTGGGGGAGACCCACAGATACGCAGTATTTT. It specifies CASSLAWGRPTDTQYF.

The V gene is TRBV3-1, the J gene TRBJ2-7, with D perhaps matching TRBD1 or TRBD2 (6 bases each). The CDR3 loop spans 12 amino acids. Trimming shortened V by 3 bases and J by 6 bases, and 9 bases separated the two germline ends. Germline CDR1 LGHDT, CDR2 YNNKEL (reference sequence). CDR3: CASSHEGGEQYF. The CDR3, as DNA: TGTGCCAGCAGCCACGAGGGGGGCGAGCAGTACTTC.

This chain uses TRBV12-3 or TRBV12-4 with TRBJ2-5, with D maybe TRBD2 (6 bases). Trimming cost V 3 bases and J 5 bases, with 19 bases left between them. The CDR3 is 16 residues long. The chain's CDR3 is CASSLGYTSPKETQYF. CDR3 nucleotides: TGTGCCAGCAGTTTGGGGTATACTAGCCCCAAGGAGACCCAGTACTTC.

This clonotype was picked up a small number of times. The missing conserved phenylalanine or tryptophan at the end of this CDR3 makes a read error likely. The chain has TRBV28 and TRBJ2-1, with TRBD1 matching over 9 bases. Germline lookup yields CDR1 MDHEN and CDR2 SYDVKM. The V and J ends lost 3 bases and 6 bases, in that order; junction bases with no gene match: 3. The CDR3 has 14 amino acids. The chain's CDR3 is CASSLGQGSNEQFL. The CDR3 coding sequence is TGTGCCAGCAGTTTGGGACAGGGTTCCAATGAGCAGTTCCTC.

This clonotype was found a few times. V is TRBV29-1 and J is TRBJ1-1; D is unresolved. The germline V gene encodes CDR1 SQVTM and CDR2 ANQGSEA. Trimming pared 3 bases from V and 10 bases from J, leaving 18 bases between. This CDR3 has 13 residues. The CDR3 sequence: CSVEAVHRHAAFF. The CDR3, as DNA: TGCAGCGTTGAGGCAGTCCATCGGCATGCAGCTTTCTTT.

This clonotype was counted a few times. This chain links TRBV5-1 with TRBJ2-1; 12 positions match TRBD2. This CDR3 is built from 15 residues. From germline, CDR1 is SGHRS and CDR2 YFSETQ. V gave up 1 base and J gave up 10 bases; unmatched junction bases: 6. CDR3 residues: CASSLRLAGDCEQFF. The CDR3 DNA is TGCGCCAGCAGCTTGAGACTAGCGGGAGATTGCGAGCAGTTCTTC.